Sequencing of this T cell receptor (beta chain) was carried out in a study of blood T cell repertoires in COVID-19. Study in general: Nucleic acid was either cDNA or gDNA, and it came from T cells, B-cell-depleted T cells, or PBMCs.

The V and J ends lost 0 bases and 4 bases, in that order; junction bases with no gene match: 5. The CDR3 loop spans 16 amino acids. Per the germline V gene, CDR1 is MNHEY and CDR2 is SVGAGI. Authors' data handling: Using reference gene primer amplification, nucleated cell counts were estimated. TCRdb's copy holds only in-frame clones and misses some; the assay was immunoSEQ multiplex PCR. V, J and clone size are those of that table, while D and trimming were read from the DNA. This table holds some 240,000 clones, around 80% found once. The sequenced sample was peripheral blood. The clonotype originates from a woman in her 40s who had recovered from COVID-19. This chain uses TRBV6-5 with TRBJ1-1; 10 nucleotides line up with TRBD1. CDR3 DNA sequence: TGTGCCAGCAGTTACTCGACAGGGGGCTGGGGCACTGAAGCTTTCTTT. Amino acid sequence: CASSYSTGGWGTEAFF.